These 8 T cell receptor beta chains were sequenced from one sample in a study of CD8 T cells in Susac syndrome. cDNA came from 0.5 to 1 ug RNA primed by random hexamers. TCRdb called the immunoSEQ multiplex PCR reads again in MiXCR, with one record for every CDR3 protein. Of fewer than 140,000 distinct CDR3 sequences listed, less than 95% are singletons. The sequencing input was CD8+ T cells from PBMCs. All receptors derive from a human donor with Susac syndrome.

The chain uses TRBV6-2 or TRBV6-3 and TRBJ2-5; TRBD2 is a possible D gene (5 bases). This CDR3 region has 13 residues. V was shortened by 2 bases and J by 4 bases, with 8 bases between the two germline ends. Germline V CDR1 and CDR2: MNHEY, SVGEGT. In nucleotides, the CDR3 is TGTGCCAGCAGTTACGGACTTCTAGAGACCCAGTACTTC. It yields the protein CASSYGLLETQYF.

Points on this clonotype: One end of the junction does not line up with germline, which may come from a read error. The J gene is TRBJ1-3, the V gene TRBV12-3 or TRBV12-4, with TRBD1 matching 8 bases. CDR3 length: 12 amino acids. CDR3 region: CASSPAGTGKHF. CDR3 coding DNA: TGTGCCAGCAGCCCGGCCGGGACAGGAAAACATTTT.

The chain couples TRBV7-2 to TRBJ1-5; 8 bases are shared with TRBD1. In germline, CDR1 is SGHTA, CDR2 FQGNSA. This CDR3 spans 13 amino acids. Trimming cost V 7 bases and J 7 bases; bases outside gene matches: 6. CDR3 nucleotide sequence: TGTGCCAGCACCACCGGGACAGGACAGCCCCAGCATTTT. Protein: CASTTGTGQPQHF.

The CDR3 coding sequence is TGTGCCAGCGTGTATTCTCCGGGTTCCGATCAGCCCCAGCATTTT. Translated, it gives CASVYSPGSDQPQHF. This rearrangement joins TRBV6-2 or TRBV6-3 to TRBJ1-5; D is ambiguous. The CDR3 runs to 15 residues. The germline V gene has CDR1 MNHEY and CDR2 SVGEGT. Trimming stripped 8 bases from V and 5 bases from J, with 19 bases between.

The J gene is TRBJ2-7, the V gene TRBV28, with D hard to call. Germline V gene lookup returns CDR1 MDHEN and CDR2 SYDVKM. There are 11 residues in the CDR3. The V and J ends lost 3 bases and 7 bases respectively, with 7 bases between them. The DNA for the CDR3 is TGTGCCAGCAGTTTCAGGTCAGAGCAGTACTTC. Its protein is CASSFRSEQYF. The complete variable domain, with remaining parts taken from reference TRBV28 and TRBJ2-7, reads DVKVTQSSRYLVKRTGEKVFLECVQDMDHENMFWYRQDPGLGLRLIYFSYDVKMKEKGDIPEGYSVSREKKERFSLILESASTNQTSMYLCASSFRSEQYFGPGTRLTVT.

The chain employs TRBV20-1 and TRBJ2-7; D is ambiguous. CDR1 DFQATT and CDR2 SNEGSKA come from the germline V gene (reference sequence). The CDR3 has 12 amino acids. V was cut by 1 base and J by 0 bases, with 4 bases left in between. CDR3 sequence reads: CSARAYSYEQYF. The CDR3 nucleotides are TGCAGTGCTAGAGCCTACTCCTACGAGCAGTACTTC.

The genes are TRBV3-1 and TRBJ2-7; 8 bases fit TRBD1. Trimming cost V 3 bases and J 2 bases; bases outside gene matches: 15. The CDR3 has 18 residues. Germline V gene lookup returns CDR1 LGHDT and CDR2 YNNKEL (reference sequence). The CDR3 bases are TGTGCCAGCAGCCACCTCGGGGACAGGACCCTTCAAGCCTACGAGCAGTACTTC. Encoded protein: CASSHLGDRTLQAYEQYF.

The chain joins TRBV4-2 to TRBJ2-2; D not resolved. CDR3 length: 14 amino acids. CDR1 is LGHNA and CDR2 is YNFKEQ in the germline V gene. V shed 0 bases and J shed 6 bases, with 8 bases lying between them. Here the CDR3 reads CASSQDRGPGELFF. The CDR3, as DNA: TGTGCCAGCAGCCAAGATAGAGGACCCGGGGAGCTGTTTTTT.